The 21 T cell receptor beta chains given below trace back to one sample, sequenced in a study of T cell responses to AZD1222 COVID-19 vaccine. The repertoire was sequenced with immunoSEQ multiplex PCR; TCRdb's copy has only in-frame clones and lacks some. This table holds tens of thousands of clones, roughly 90% found once. Sample: peripheral blood, taken on day 0 of AZD1222 vaccination. Every receptor here comes from an adult in good health.

The genes are TRBV7-2 and TRBJ1-2; 11 bases are a match to TRBD1. Germline CDR1 SGHTA, CDR2 FQGNSA. This CDR3 is built from 15 residues. The V segment lost 3 bases and the J segment 2 bases; nucleotides outside the gene matches: 2. In DNA form, the CDR3 reads TGTGCCAGCAGCTTGGACAGGGGGCGCAACTATGGCTACACCTTC. Its translation: CASSLDRGRNYGYTF.

This chain uses TRBV4-2 with TRBJ2-1, with D tentatively TRBD2 (5 bases). Germline V gene sequence: CDR1 LGHNA, CDR2 YNFKEQ. The CDR3 totals 16 residues. V lost 1 base, J lost 0 bases, and 10 bases lay in between. The CDR3 bases are TGTGCCAGCAGCCAAGGGATTAGCGTCTCCTACAATGAGCAGTTCTTC. This codes for CASSQGISVSYNEQFF.

The chain couples TRBV25-1 to TRBJ2-5; 8 nucleotides agree with TRBD2. V was pared by 5 bases and J by 5 bases, with 10 bases of the junction left unmatched. Germline V gives CDR1 MGHDK, CDR2 SYGVNS. The length of the CDR3 is 15 residues. The CDR3 sequence is CASSQPSGSGETQYF. CDR3 DNA: TGTGCCAGCAGTCAACCAAGCGGGAGCGGGGAGACCCAGTACTTC.

CDR3 nucleotide sequence: TGTGCCAGCAGTTTAGGGTCGAATGAAGCTTTCTTT. Protein product: CASSLGSNEAFF. This chain uses TRBV12-3 or TRBV12-4 with TRBJ1-1; D remains ambiguous. This CDR3 contains 12 residues. The V end was cut by 1 base, the J end by 7 bases, with 7 bases between.

The J gene is TRBJ2-1, the V gene TRBV6-4; unclear D gene. This CDR3 is 14 amino acids long. Germline CDR1 MRHNA, CDR2 SNTAGT. V was cut by 4 bases and J by 3 bases, with 10 bases left in between. CDR3 sequence (DNA): TGTGCCAGCAGTGCCCGTCATGACTACAATGAGCAGTTCTTC. Protein: CASSARHDYNEQFF.

The J gene is TRBJ2-7, the V gene TRBV5-1; D possibly corresponds to TRBD2 (5 bases). The CDR3 has 13 residues. V was pared by 0 bases and J by 7 bases, with 11 bases between. From germline, CDR1 is SGHRS and CDR2 YFSETQ. Written as DNA, the CDR3 is TGCGCCAGCAGCTTGGCACGGACTCTGGAGCAGTACTTC. This encodes CASSLARTLEQYF.

This clone was recorded a few times. The gene calls are TRBV4-2 and TRBJ2-1; 9 nucleotides match TRBD2. V dropped 3 bases and J dropped 8; count of bases not matched to a gene: 23. Looked up from germline, CDR1 is LGHNA and CDR2 is YNFKEQ. The CDR3 has 20 residues. CDR3 region: CASSHQDGGIAGAVYDEQFF. In nucleotides, the CDR3 is TGTGCCAGCAGCCACCAAGATGGGGGTATAGCGGGAGCAGTTTACGATGAGCAGTTCTTC.

The rearrangement uses TRBV7-2 and TRBJ2-1, with D uncertain. V gave up 5 bases and J gave up 5 bases, with 7 bases separating them. The CDR3 totals 12 residues. CDR1 is SGHTA and CDR2 is FQGNSA in the germline V gene. The DNA for the CDR3 is TGTGCCAGCAGCCCGGCTAACAATGAGCAGTTCTTC. It yields the protein CASSPANNEQFF. Full variable domain (remainder filled in from reference TRBV7-2 and TRBJ2-1): GAGVSQSPSNKVTEKGKDVELRCDPISGHTALYWYRQSLGQGLEFLIYFQGNSAPDKSGLPSDRFSAERTGGSVSTLTIQRTQQEDSAVYLCASSPANNEQFFGPGTRLTVL.

V and J are TRBV28 and TRBJ1-1; 8 nucleotides agree with TRBD1. The germline CDR1 and CDR2 sequences are MDHEN and SYDVKM. This CDR3 is 17 amino acids long. J lost 4 bases, V lost 3 bases, and 13 bases had no gene match. The CDR3 region has the DNA TGTGCCAGCAGTTTGCGGACAGGGAGAGGAACGGGCACTGAAGCTTTCTTT. Translation gives CASSLRTGRGTGTEAFF. The full variable domain, completed using reference TRBV28 and TRBJ1-1, is DVKVTQSSRYLVKRTGEKVFLECVQDMDHENMFWYRQDPGLGLRLIYFSYDVKMKEKGDIPEGYSVSREKKERFSLILESASTNQTSMYLCASSLRTGRGTGTEAFFGQGTRLTVV.

The J gene is TRBJ1-4, the V gene TRBV6-6; weak D call: TRBD1 (5 bases). Germline V gene lookup returns CDR1 MNHNY and CDR2 SVGAGI (reference sequence). Deletions cut 2 bases from V and 6 bases from J, with 13 bases between. CDR3 size: 15 residues. The CDR3 DNA reads TGTGCCAGCAGTTACACCGGGACGGAGTATGAAAAACTGTTTTTT. Residues: CASSYTGTEYEKLFF.

This clone was counted only a few times. The CDR3 protein is CASSESWGGSNQPQHF. The CDR3 nucleotides read TGTGCCAGCAGTGAATCGTGGGGGGGCAGCAATCAGCCCCAGCATTTT. The chain carries TRBV6-1 and TRBJ1-5; maybe TRBD1 (6 bases). The CDR3 spans 16 residues. Germline V lookup: CDR1 MNHNS, CDR2 SASEGT. The V end was cut by 2 bases, the J end by 1 base, with 12 bases between.

This chain links TRBV11-3 with TRBJ2-1, with 11 positions matching TRBD1. With V trimmed by 5 bases and J by 8 bases, 8 bases remained unmatched. CDR1 and CDR2 (germline): SGHNT, YENEEA. This CDR3 comprises 15 residues. The CDR3 protein is CASSNGQGAYHEQFF. The CDR3 DNA is TGTGCCAGCAGCAACGGACAGGGGGCGTACCATGAGCAGTTCTTC.

This clone was seen only a few times. The chain employs TRBV6-5 and TRBJ2-1; D not resolved. This CDR3 comprises 15 residues. V was trimmed by 1 base and J by 0 bases, leaving 7 bases between them. CDR1 is MNHEY, CDR2 SVGAGI, per germline. Here the CDR3 DNA reads TGTGCCAGCAGTTACTTAGTAGTCTCCTACAATGAGCAGTTCTTC. Residues: CASSYLVVSYNEQFF.

The J gene is TRBJ2-1, the V gene TRBV6-4; D is unresolved. V was pared by 2 bases and J by 5 bases, with 7 bases between. The CDR3 length is 13 residues. CDR1 and CDR2 from the germline V gene are MRHNA and SNTAGT. CDR3 bases: TGTGCCAGCAGTGACGAGTCGCACAATGAGCAGTTCTTC. The encoded protein is CASSDESHNEQFF.

The gene calls are TRBV5-4 and TRBJ2-7; 8 bases line up with TRBD1. Germline lookup yields CDR1 SGHNT and CDR2 YYREEE (reference sequence). With 5 bases clipped from V and 0 bases from J, the junction kept 1 base outside the gene matches. The CDR3 length is 13 residues. This chain's CDR3 is CASSGQGSYEQYF. In nucleotides, the CDR3 is TGTGCCAGCAGTGGACAGGGCTCCTACGAGCAGTACTTC. The full variable domain, rest sourced from reference TRBV5-4 and TRBJ2-7, is ETGVTQSPTHLIKTRGQQVTLRCSSQSGHNTVSWYQQALGQGPQFIFQYYREEENGRGNFPPRFSGLQFPNYSSELNVNALELDDSALYLCASSGQGSYEQYFGPGTRLTVT.

This clone turned up a few times. This same CDR3 is encoded by further DNA sequences in the sample. V usage is TRBV30 and J usage is TRBJ1-1; D remains unclear. Between the trimmed V and J ends, which lost 0 bases and 1 base, there was a span of 6 bases. Germline V lookup: CDR1 GTSNPN, CDR2 SVGIG (reference sequence). This CDR3 has 13 residues. CDR3 loop: CAWSVRGNTEAFF. CDR3 in DNA: TGTGCCTGGAGTGTACGAGGGAACACTGAAGCTTTCTTT.

The chain combines TRBV5-1 with TRBJ1-4; possible D gene TRBD1, 5 bases. The V gene lost 0 bases and the J gene lost 8 bases, with 11 bases spanning the gap. The CDR3 has 14 residues. The germline V gene encodes CDR1 SGHRS and CDR2 YFSETQ. CDR3 sequence (DNA): TGCGCCAGCAGCTTGGCCTGGGGGAACGAAAAACTGTTTTTT. It codes for CASSLAWGNEKLFF. The full variable domain, its missing parts supplied by reference TRBV5-1 and TRBJ1-4, is KAGVTQTPRYLIKTRGQQVTLSCSPISGHRSVSWYQQTPGQGLQFLFEYFSETQRNKGNFPGRFSGRQFSNSRSEMNVSTLELGDSALYLCASSLAWGNEKLFFGSGTQLSVL.

The chain couples TRBV18 to TRBJ1-1; the match to TRBD1 covers 7 bases. The CDR3 consists of 15 residues. V was pared by 2 bases and J by 2 bases, with 5 bases of the junction left unmatched. CDR1 is KGHSH and CDR2 is LQKENI in the germline V gene. The CDR3 DNA sequence: TGTGCCAGCTCACCATGGCAGGGGGTTAACACTGAAGCTTTCTTT. Translated, it gives CASSPWQGVNTEAFF. Full variable domain (outside the CDR3, taken from reference TRBV18 and TRBJ1-1): NAGVMQNPRHLVRRRGQEARLRCSPMKGHSHVYWYRQLPEEGLKFMVYLQKENIIDESGMPKERFSAEFPKEGPSILRIQQVVRGDSAAYFCASSPWQGVNTEAFFGQGTRLTVV.

The genes are TRBV12-5 and TRBJ2-1; 8 bases align to TRBD1. CDR3 length equals 15 residues. The J segment lost 6 bases and the V segment lost 3 bases, leaving 7 bases of the junction unmatched. The germline gives CDR1 LGHNT, CDR2 FRNRAP. The CDR3 reads CASGFSRQGINEQFF. In DNA, the CDR3 is TGTGCTAGTGGTTTTTCGAGACAGGGGATCAATGAGCAGTTCTTC.

The chain is built from TRBV15 and TRBJ2-5; D might be TRBD1 or TRBD2, each matching 5 bases. CDR1 and CDR2 (germline): LNHNV, YYDKDF (reference sequence). The CDR3 contains 14 residues. V lost 4 bases to trimming and J lost 5 bases, with 14 bases between them. CDR3 protein: CATSIQSWGETQYF. CDR3 nucleotide sequence: TGTGCCACCAGCATTCAAAGCTGGGGGGAGACCCAGTACTTC. Combining the CDR3 with reference TRBV15 and TRBJ2-5 gives the whole variable domain DAMVIQNPRYQVTQFGKPVTLSCSQTLNHNVMYWYQQKSSQAPKLLFHYYDKDFNNEADTPDNFQSRRPNTSFCFLDIRSPGLGDTAMYLCATSIQSWGETQYFGPGTRLLVL.

V gene TRBV28 combines with J gene TRBJ1-5, with TRBD1 identical over 8 bases. The CDR3 sequence is 18 residues long. V lost 4 bases, J lost 0 bases, and 11 bases stayed unmatched. CDR1 is MDHEN and CDR2 is SYDVKM in the germline V gene. The DNA for the CDR3 is TGTGCCAGCAGTTCCGGGACAGGTGAATCTTATAGCAATCAGCCCCAGCATTTT. Its translation: CASSSGTGESYSNQPQHF.